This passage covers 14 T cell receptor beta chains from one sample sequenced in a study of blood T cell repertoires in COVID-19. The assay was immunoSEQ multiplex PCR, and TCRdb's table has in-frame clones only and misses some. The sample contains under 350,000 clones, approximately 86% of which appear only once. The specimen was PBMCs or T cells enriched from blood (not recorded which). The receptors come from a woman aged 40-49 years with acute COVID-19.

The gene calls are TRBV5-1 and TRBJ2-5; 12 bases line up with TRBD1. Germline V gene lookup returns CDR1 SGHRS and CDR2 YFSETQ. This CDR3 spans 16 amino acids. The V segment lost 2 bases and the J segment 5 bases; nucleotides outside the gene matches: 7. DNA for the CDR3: TGCGCCAGCAGCTTTGGGACAGGGGGCGAATGGGAGACCCAGTACTTC. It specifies CASSFGTGGEWETQYF.

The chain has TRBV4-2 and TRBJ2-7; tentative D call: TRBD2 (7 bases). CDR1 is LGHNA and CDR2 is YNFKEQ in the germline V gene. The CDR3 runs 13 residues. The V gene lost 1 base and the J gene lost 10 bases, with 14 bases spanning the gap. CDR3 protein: CASSQGGGKLQYF. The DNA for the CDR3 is TGTGCCAGCAGCCAAGGGGGGGGCAAGCTCCAGTACTTC.

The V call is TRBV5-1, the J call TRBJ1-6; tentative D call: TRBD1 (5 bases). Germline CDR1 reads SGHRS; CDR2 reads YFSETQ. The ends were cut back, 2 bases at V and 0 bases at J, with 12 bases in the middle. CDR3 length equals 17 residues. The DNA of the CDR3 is TGCGCCAGCAGCTTACAGGCCCGGAGCTCCTATAATTCACCCCTCCACTTT. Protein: CASSLQARSSYNSPLHF. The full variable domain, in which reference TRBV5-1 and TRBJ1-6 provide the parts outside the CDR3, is KAGVTQTPRYLIKTRGQQVTLSCSPISGHRSVSWYQQTPGQGLQFLFEYFSETQRNKGNFPGRFSGRQFSNSRSEMNVSTLELGDSALYLCASSLQARSSYNSPLHFGNGTRLTVT.

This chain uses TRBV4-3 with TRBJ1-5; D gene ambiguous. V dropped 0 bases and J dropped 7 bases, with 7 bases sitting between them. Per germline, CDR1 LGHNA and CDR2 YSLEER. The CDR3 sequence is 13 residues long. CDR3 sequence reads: CASSQDLLQPQHF. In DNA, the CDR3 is TGCGCCAGCAGCCAAGATTTACTCCAGCCCCAGCATTTT.

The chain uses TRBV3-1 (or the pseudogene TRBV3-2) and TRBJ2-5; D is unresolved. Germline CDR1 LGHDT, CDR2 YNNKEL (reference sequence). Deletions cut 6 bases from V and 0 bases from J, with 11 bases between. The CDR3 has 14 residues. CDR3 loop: CASRPTEYQETQYF. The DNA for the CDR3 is TGTGCCAGCAGACCGACTGAGTACCAAGAGACCCAGTACTTC.

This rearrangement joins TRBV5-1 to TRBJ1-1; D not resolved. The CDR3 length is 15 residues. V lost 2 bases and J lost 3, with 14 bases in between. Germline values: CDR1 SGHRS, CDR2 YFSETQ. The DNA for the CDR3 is TGCGCCAGCAGCTTTTATAACCCCCCGGACACTGAAGCTTTCTTT. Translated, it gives CASSFYNPPDTEAFF.

The CDR3, as DNA: TGTGCCAGCAGCCTTGTCTTCGGCAATCAGCCCCAGCATTTT. Translated: CASSLVFGNQPQHF. The rearrangement joins TRBV6-5 to TRBJ1-5; D unclear. The germline gives CDR1 MNHEY, CDR2 SVGAGI. With 6 bases removed from V and 2 bases from J, the gap between germline ends came to 11 bases. The CDR3 loop spans 14 amino acids.

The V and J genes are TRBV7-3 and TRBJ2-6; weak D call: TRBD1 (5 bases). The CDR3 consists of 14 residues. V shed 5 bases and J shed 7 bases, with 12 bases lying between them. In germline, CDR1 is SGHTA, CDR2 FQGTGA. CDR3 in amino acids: CASSPDSNANVLTF. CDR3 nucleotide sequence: TGTGCCAGCAGCCCCGACAGTAATGCCAACGTCCTGACTTTC.

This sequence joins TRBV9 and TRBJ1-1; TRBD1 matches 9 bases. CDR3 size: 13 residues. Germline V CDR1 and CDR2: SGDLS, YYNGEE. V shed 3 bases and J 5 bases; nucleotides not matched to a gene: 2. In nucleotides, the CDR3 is TGTGCCAGCAGCGGGGACAGGGAGACTGAAGCTTTCTTT. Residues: CASSGDRETEAFF.

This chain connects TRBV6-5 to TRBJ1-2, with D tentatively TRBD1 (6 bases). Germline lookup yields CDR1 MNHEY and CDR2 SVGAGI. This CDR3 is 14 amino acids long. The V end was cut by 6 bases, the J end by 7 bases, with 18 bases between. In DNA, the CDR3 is TGTGCCAGCAGCCCGGGACAAAGGGGGGGTGGCTACACCTTC. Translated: CASSPGQRGGGYTF.

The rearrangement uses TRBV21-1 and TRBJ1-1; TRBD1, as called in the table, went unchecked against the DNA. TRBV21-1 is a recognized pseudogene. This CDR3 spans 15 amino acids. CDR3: CASYHIQGGDTEAFF. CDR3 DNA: TGTGCCAGCTACCACATCCAGGGTGGGGACACTGAAGCTTTCTTT.

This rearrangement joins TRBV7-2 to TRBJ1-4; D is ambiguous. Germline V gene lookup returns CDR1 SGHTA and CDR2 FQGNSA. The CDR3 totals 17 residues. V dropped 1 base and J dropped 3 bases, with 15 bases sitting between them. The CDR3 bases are TGTGCCAGCAGCTTAGGTCGCCAGTCGTATCCTAATGAAAAACTGTTTTTT. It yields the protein CASSLGRQSYPNEKLFF.

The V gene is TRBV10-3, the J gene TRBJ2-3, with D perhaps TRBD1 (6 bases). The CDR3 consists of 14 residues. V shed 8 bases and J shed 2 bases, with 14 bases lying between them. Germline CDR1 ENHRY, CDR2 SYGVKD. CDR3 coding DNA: TGTGCCATCGGAAGCAGGGGAGACACAGATACGCAGTATTTT. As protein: CAIGSRGDTDTQYF.

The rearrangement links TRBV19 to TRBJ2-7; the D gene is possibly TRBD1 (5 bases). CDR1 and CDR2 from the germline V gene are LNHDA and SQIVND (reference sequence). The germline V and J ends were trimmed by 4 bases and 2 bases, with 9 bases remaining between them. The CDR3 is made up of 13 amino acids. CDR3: CASSRGRAYEQYF. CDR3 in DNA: TGTGCCAGTAGTAGGGGCAGGGCCTACGAGCAGTACTTC.